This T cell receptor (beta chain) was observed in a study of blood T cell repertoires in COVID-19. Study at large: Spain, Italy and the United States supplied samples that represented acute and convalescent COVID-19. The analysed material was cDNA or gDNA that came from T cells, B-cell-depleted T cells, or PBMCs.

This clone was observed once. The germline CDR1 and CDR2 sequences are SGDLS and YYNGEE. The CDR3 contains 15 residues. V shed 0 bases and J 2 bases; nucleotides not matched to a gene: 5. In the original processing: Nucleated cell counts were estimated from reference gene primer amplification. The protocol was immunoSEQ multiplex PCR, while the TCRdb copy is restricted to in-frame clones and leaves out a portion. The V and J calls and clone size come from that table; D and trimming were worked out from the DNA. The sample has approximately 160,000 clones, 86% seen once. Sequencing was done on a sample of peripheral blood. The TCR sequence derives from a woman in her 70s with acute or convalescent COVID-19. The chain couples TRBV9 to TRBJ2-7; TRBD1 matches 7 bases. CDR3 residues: CASSVGQGEPYEQYF. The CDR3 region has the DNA TGTGCCAGCAGCGTAGGACAGGGAGAACCCTACGAGCAGTACTTC.